This T cell receptor beta chain was sequenced for a study of blood T cell repertoires in COVID-19. Data came from immunoSEQ multiplex PCR; TCRdb stores just in-frame clones and leaves some out. The data contain roughly 400,000 clones, approximately 85% of them seen just once; the ten biggest clones take up approximately 2.1%. The CDR3 spans 14 residues. The J segment lost 5 bases and the V segment lost 7 bases, leaving 6 bases of the junction unmatched. Germline CDR1 MNHEY, CDR2 SVGAGI. Enrollees, about 18 to 100 years old, lived in 24 US areas. Participants' reported clinical history set cohort assignment.

The receptor's source is a woman aged 40 to 49 with acute COVID-19. The rearrangement links TRBV6-5 to TRBJ2-7; 12 bases line up with TRBD2. The specimen was PBMCs or T cells enriched from blood (not recorded which). The CDR3 nucleotides are TGTGCCAGCACCCTAGCGGGGGGGTACCACGAGCAGTACTTC. This gives the protein CASTLAGGYHEQYF.